The 31 T cell receptor beta chains below all came from one sample that was sequenced in a study of T cells in Graves' hyperthyroidism and ophthalmopathy. RNA transcripts served as the template for amplifying TCR beta CDR3 regions. HTBI primers were employed in a first-round RT-PCR of the TCR CDR3. Using its own MiXCR run on the multiplex PCR reads, TCRdb lists one record per CDR3 protein. Here the sample spans approximately 700,000 distinct CDR3 sequences, roughly 45% being singletons. Sequenced material: peripheral blood or thyroid tissue (not recorded which). The receptors were gathered from an adult man with Graves' disease, either hyperthyroidism or ophthalmopathy (not recorded which).

The rearrangement joins TRBV29-1 to TRBJ1-2; D might be TRBD1 (6 bases). The germline V gene encodes CDR1 SQVTM and CDR2 ANQGSEA. Trimming shortened V by 4 bases and J by 4 bases, and 16 bases separated the two germline ends. This CDR3 spans 14 amino acids. The CDR3 spells CSVVSRGTAYGYTF. CDR3 nucleotide sequence: TGCAGCGTTGTAAGCAGGGGCACCGCCTATGGCTACACCTTC.

The rearrangement uses TRBV19 and TRBJ2-7, with 9 bases identical to TRBD2. CDR1 and CDR2 from the germline V gene are LNHDA and SQIVND (reference sequence). This CDR3 comprises 17 residues. The J segment lost 2 bases and the V segment lost 1 base, leaving 9 bases of the junction unmatched. CDR3 sequence: CASSIGGGTSPPYEQYF. In DNA form, the CDR3 reads TGTGCCAGTAGTATAGGGGGCGGGACTAGCCCACCCTACGAGCAGTACTTC.

The CDR3 loop reads CASSQENPYYTEAFF. CDR3 nucleotides: TGTGCCAGCAGCCAAGAGAACCCGTACTACACTGAAGCTTTCTTT. This chain uses TRBV2 with TRBJ1-1; no firm D call. With 6 bases removed from V and 3 bases from J, the gap between germline ends came to 17 bases. The CDR3 totals 15 residues. Germline CDR1 SNHLY, CDR2 FYNNEI.

This clonotype has ten or more counts. The chain combines TRBV2 with TRBJ1-5; the D is unclear. Trimming removed 7 bases at V and 4 bases at J, with 14 bases between. CDR3 size: 14 residues. Germline V gene data show CDR1 as SNHLY and CDR2 as FYNNEI. CDR3 loop: CASTWFGNNQPQHF. In DNA form, the CDR3 reads TGTGCCAGCACCTGGTTTGGGAATAATCAGCCCCAGCATTTT.

The table lists this clonotype with many counts. The chain employs TRBV15 and TRBJ1-5; 11 bases fit TRBD1. After removal of 1 base from V and 6 bases from J, the junction contained 5 bases not matched to a gene. The CDR3 is made up of 16 amino acids. Germline V lookup: CDR1 LNHNV, CDR2 YYDKDF (reference sequence). CDR3 coding DNA: TGTGCCACCAGCAGAGCGGACAGGGGGCGATCTCAGCCCCAGCATTTT. Protein product: CATSRADRGRSQPQHF.

This clonotype has just one count. This may be a read error: a much more frequent sequence differs by one nucleotide. This chain links TRBV7-3 with TRBJ2-5; D might be TRBD2 (5 bases). The germline gives CDR1 SGHTA, CDR2 FQGTGA. V was trimmed by 3 bases and J by 3 bases, leaving 14 bases between them. The CDR3 has 15 residues. CDR3 protein: CASSFGTRSEETQYF. The CDR3, as DNA: TGTGCCAGCAGCTTCGGTACTAGATCAGAAGAGACCCAGTACTTC. Complete variable domain (other parts from reference TRBV7-3 and TRBJ2-5): GAGVSQTPSNKVTEKGKYVELRCDPISGHTALYWYRQSLGQGPEFLIYFQGTGAADDSGLPNDRFFAVRPEGSVSTLKIQRTERGDSAVYLCASSFGTRSEETQYFGPGTRLLVL.

This clonotype was counted a few times. This chain uses TRBV6-1 with TRBJ2-5; the match to TRBD1 covers 11 bases. Germline V gene sequence: CDR1 MNHNS, CDR2 SASEGT. CDR3 length equals 16 residues. V lost 6 bases and J lost 6; bases outside the gene matches: 12. CDR3 nucleotides: TGTGCCAGCAGGGCCGGACAGGGGGCGTCGATGAAGACCCAGTACTTC. Protein: CASRAGQGASMKTQYF.

The chain joins TRBV7-9 to TRBJ2-7; 8 bases fit TRBD1. Germline CDR1 SEHNR, CDR2 FQNEAQ (reference sequence). The CDR3 runs 14 residues. With 4 bases clipped from V and 5 bases from J, the junction kept 7 bases outside the gene matches. The CDR3 protein is CASSYGQGSNEQYF. DNA for the CDR3: TGTGCCAGCAGCTACGGACAGGGAAGTAACGAGCAGTACTTC. The whole variable domain, filled in from reference TRBV7-9 and TRBJ2-7, reads DTGVSQNPRHKITKRGQNVTFRCDPISEHNRLYWYRQTLGQGPEFLTYFQNEAQLEKSRLLSDRFSAERPKGSFSTLEIQRTEQGDSAMYLCASSYGQGSNEQYFGPGTRLTVT.

A note on this clonotype: Given a much more abundant clone one base away, this may be a read error. This rearrangement joins TRBV6-1 to TRBJ1-4, with D hard to call. The germline V and J ends were trimmed by 3 bases and 0 bases, with 5 bases remaining between them. Germline CDR1 is MNHNS and CDR2 is SASEGT. The CDR3 spans 14 residues. CDR3 bases: TGTGCCAGCAGTGATCAGGCAACTAATGAAAAACTGTTTTTT. It encodes CASSDQATNEKLFF.

The chain has TRBV28 and TRBJ1-1, with D perhaps matching TRBD1 (5 bases). The length of the CDR3 is 13 residues. Trimming cost V 7 bases and J 8 bases, with 17 bases left between them. Germline values: CDR1 MDHEN, CDR2 SYDVKM. The CDR3 coding sequence is TGTGCCAGCAATATGCAGGGTGTCCTGGAAGCTTTCTTT. It translates to CASNMQGVLEAFF.

This clonotype was recorded once. A much larger clonotype is one base distant, so this may be a read error. The V gene is TRBV29-1, the J gene TRBJ1-1, with TRBD1 as a possible D gene (5 bases). This CDR3 comprises 14 residues. V shed 1 base and J shed 6 bases, with 15 bases lying between them. Germline CDR1 is SQVTM and CDR2 is ANQGSEA. The CDR3 nucleotides are TGCAGCGTTGAAGTAGCAGGGACGAGAGCTGAAGCTTTCTTT. It yields the protein CSVEVAGTRAEAFF.

In the case of this clonotype: The limits of the CDR3 on the DNA are not certain, so only TCRdb's listed CDR3 is given. J is TRBJ2-2 and V is TRBV7-2; the D call in the table, TRBD1, was not verified against the DNA. Looked up from germline, CDR1 is SGHTA and CDR2 is FQGNSA. The CDR3 length equals 14 residues, ends included. The CDR3 sequence is CASTGQAGPGSCFF.

A remark on this clonotype: At one end, the junction sequence differs from germline, possibly due to a read error. This chain joins TRBV20-1 and TRBJ1-4; possible D gene TRBD1, 6 bases. This CDR3 contains 15 residues. CDR1 DFQATT and CDR2 SNEGSKA come from the germline V gene (reference sequence). The CDR3 nucleotides are TGCAGTGCGCCAGGGGTCTCCAAGAAAAGGGAAAAACTGTATTTT. It translates to CSAPGVSKKREKLYF.

This clonotype was counted many times. The V call is TRBV7-3, the J call TRBJ1-1; D is undetermined. CDR3 length equals 13 residues. The V end lost 0 bases, the J end lost 7 bases, and 9 bases lay between the germline ends. The V gene's germline CDR1 is SGHTA and CDR2 FQGTGA. In nucleotides, the CDR3 is TGTGCCAGCAGCTTAACGGTACAGAGTGAAGCTTTCTTT. This sequence encodes CASSLTVQSEAFF.

This clonotype was observed a few times. The chain couples TRBV7-2 to TRBJ1-6, with 8 nucleotides matching TRBD1. This CDR3 has 15 residues. V lost 9 bases to trimming and J lost 5 bases; unmatched junction nucleotides: 9. Germline lookup yields CDR1 SGHTA and CDR2 FQGNSA. CDR3: CASSGGTGDNSPLHF. DNA for the CDR3: TGTGCCAGTAGCGGTGGGACAGGCGATAATTCACCCCTCCACTTT.

In its sample, this clonotype was seen once. The V and J genes are TRBV7-6 and TRBJ1-1; D unresolved. Trimming removed 4 bases at V and 1 base at J, with 7 bases between. The CDR3 spans 13 residues. Germline assignment: CDR1 SGHVS and CDR2 FNYEAQ. CDR3 loop: CASSSHRNTEAFF. In DNA, the CDR3 is TGTGCCAGCAGCTCACATAGGAACACTGAAGCTTTCTTT.

This clonotype appeared a few times. The chain uses TRBV7-2 and TRBJ2-5, with 10 bases fitting TRBD2. The CDR3 covers 16 residues. V lost 5 bases to trimming and J lost 4 bases; unmatched junction nucleotides: 10. Germline V gives CDR1 SGHTA, CDR2 FQGNSA. Written as DNA, the CDR3 is TGTGCCAGCAGCCAAGATCCGATAGCGGGAGGAGAGACCCAGTACTTC. Encoded protein: CASSQDPIAGGETQYF. Looking up the rest from reference TRBV7-2 and TRBJ2-5 gives the full variable domain: GAGVSQSPSNKVTEKGKDVELRCDPISGHTALYWYRQSLGQGLEFLIYFQGNSAPDKSGLPSDRFSAERTGGSVSTLTIQRTQQEDSAVYLCASSQDPIAGGETQYFGPGTRLLVL.

On this clonotype itself: At one end, the junction sequence differs from germline, possibly due to a read error. The chain carries TRBV29-1 and TRBJ1-1; 7 bases match TRBD1. This CDR3 contains 13 residues. From germline, CDR1 is SQVTM and CDR2 ANQGSEA. The CDR3 spells CSVGPGGNTEAFF. CDR3 DNA sequence: TGCAGCGTTGGCCCAGGGGGGAACACTGAAGCCTTCTTT.

Note on this clonotype: Given the absence of the conserved phenylalanine or tryptophan at the CDR3 end, a read error is likely. The chain combines TRBV7-3 with TRBJ1-5; D unresolved. Germline V gene sequence: CDR1 SGHTA, CDR2 FQGTGA. The V end was cut by 1 base, the J end by 2 bases, with 12 bases between. The CDR3 spans 16 residues. For the CDR3, the DNA is TGTGCCAGCAGCTTAAGGAAGTCGGGAGGCAATCAGCCCCAGCATCTT. Amino acid sequence: CASSLRKSGGNQPQHL.

This rearrangement joins TRBV29-1 to TRBJ1-1, with D tentatively TRBD1 (5 bases). This CDR3 is 13 amino acids long. V dropped 4 bases and J dropped 10 bases, with 19 bases sitting between them. Germline assignment: CDR1 SQVTM and CDR2 ANQGSEA. The CDR3 spells CSVGGWTDGGAFF. CDR3 in DNA: TGCAGCGTTGGGGGTTGGACCGACGGGGGAGCTTTCTTT.

This rearrangement joins TRBV7-9 to TRBJ1-5; a possible D gene is TRBD1 (6 bases). The CDR3 spans 14 residues. The germline V and J ends were trimmed by 5 bases and 3 bases, with 11 bases remaining between them. CDR1 is SEHNR, CDR2 FQNEAQ, per germline (reference sequence). The CDR3 nucleotides are TGTGCCAGCAGCACGGACAGCCTCAATCAGCCCCAGCATTTT. Its protein product is CASSTDSLNQPQHF. Based on the CDR3 plus reference TRBV7-9 and TRBJ1-5, the full variable domain is DTGVSQNPRHKITKRGQNVTFRCDPISEHNRLYWYRQTLGQGPEFLTYFQNEAQLEKSRLLSDRFSAERPKGSFSTLEIQRTEQGDSAMYLCASSTDSLNQPQHFGDGTRLSIL.

The chain carries TRBV10-1 and TRBJ1-2; D is ambiguous. V was cut by 4 bases and J by 0 bases, with 15 bases left in between. The CDR3 sequence is 16 residues long. CDR1 is WNHNN and CDR2 is SYGVQD in the germline V gene (reference sequence). CDR3 residues: CASSGSGSTTNYGYTF. The CDR3 coding sequence is TGCGCCAGCAGTGGATCCGGGTCAACCACTAACTATGGCTACACCTTC.

This clonotype was detected a few times. The V gene is TRBV7-9, the J gene TRBJ1-4, with 9 bases aligning to TRBD1. V trimming: 5 bases; J trimming: 7 bases; junction bases outside the gene matches: 11. CDR1 is SEHNR, CDR2 FQNEAQ, per germline (reference sequence). This CDR3 is built from 16 residues. CDR3 sequence: CASSLKRGTGREKLFF. CDR3 coding DNA: TGTGCCAGCAGCCTGAAGCGGGGGACAGGGCGTGAAAAACTGTTTTTT.

This clonotype came up many times. The J gene is TRBJ2-7, the V gene TRBV15; D remains ambiguous. Germline V gene lookup returns CDR1 LNHNV and CDR2 YYDKDF (reference sequence). Trimming left V 0 bases short and J 1 base short, with 7 bases between. The CDR3 runs to 14 residues. Here the CDR3 reads CATSREVESYEQYF. CDR3 sequence (DNA): TGTGCCACCAGCAGAGAAGTGGAATCCTACGAGCAGTACTTC. The full variable domain, in which reference TRBV15 and TRBJ2-7 provide the parts outside the CDR3, is DAMVIQNPRYQVTQFGKPVTLSCSQTLNHNVMYWYQQKSSQAPKLLFHYYDKDFNNEADTPDNFQSRRPNTSFCFLDIRSPGLGDTAMYLCATSREVESYEQYFGPGTRLTVT.

The chain has TRBV9 and TRBJ2-7; 10 bases fit TRBD2. CDR3 size: 15 residues. V lost 4 bases and J lost 3; bases outside the gene matches: 7. Looked up from germline, CDR1 is SGDLS and CDR2 is YYNGEE. DNA of the CDR3: TGTGCCAGCAGCCGAAGGACTAGCGGTAACTACGAGCAGTACTTC. Its protein is CASSRRTSGNYEQYF.

The sample holds many counts of this clonotype. The gene calls are TRBV7-8 and TRBJ1-5; 9 bases are a match to TRBD1. Germline CDR1 SGHVS, CDR2 FQNEAQ. V dropped 0 bases and J dropped 1; count of bases not matched to a gene: 4. CDR3 length equals 17 residues. The CDR3 sequence is CASSLATGGLSNQPQHF. The DNA for the CDR3 is TGTGCCAGCAGCTTAGCGACAGGGGGATTAAGCAATCAGCCCCAGCATTTT.

This clonotype was seen a handful of times. V gene TRBV11-3 combines with J gene TRBJ1-3; 7 bases are shared with TRBD1. The ends lost 5 bases at V and 3 bases at J; junction bases unmatched: 7. Germline V gives CDR1 SGHNT, CDR2 YENEEA. The CDR3 has 15 amino acids. CDR3 in amino acids: CASSRGTVGGNTIYF. For the CDR3, the DNA is TGTGCCAGCAGCCGAGGGACAGTCGGTGGAAACACCATATATTTT.

This clonotype turned up a few times. The chain couples TRBV7-9 to TRBJ2-7; D is perhaps TRBD2 (5 bases). With 6 bases removed from V and 5 bases from J, the gap between germline ends came to 20 bases. Germline CDR1 and CDR2: SEHNR and FQNEAQ (reference sequence). The CDR3 sequence is 15 residues long. The CDR3 is CASRFSGIDPHEQYF. The CDR3 bases are TGTGCCAGCAGATTCTCCGGGATAGATCCCCACGAGCAGTACTTC.

The chain joins TRBV7-2 to TRBJ1-4; 7 bases are a match to TRBD1. Germline CDR1 SGHTA, CDR2 FQGNSA. CDR3 length: 15 amino acids. V shed 8 bases and J 8 bases; nucleotides not matched to a gene: 14. The CDR3 region has the DNA TGTGCCAGCTCATCACCGGGACAGCCGGGAGAAAAACTGTTTTTT. Protein sequence: CASSSPGQPGEKLFF.

V and J are TRBV20-1 and TRBJ2-7; D is possibly TRBD2 (5 bases). V lost 2 bases and J lost 5, with 16 bases in between. Germline V gene data show CDR1 as DFQATT and CDR2 as SNEGSKA (reference sequence). The CDR3 is made up of 14 amino acids. The CDR3 DNA sequence: TGCAGTGCTAGACACGGACTGGGCGCCGACGAGCAGTACTTC. This codes for CSARHGLGADEQYF.

The chain recombines TRBV7-9 with TRBJ1-1; 7 bases match TRBD1. Germline V gives CDR1 SEHNR, CDR2 FQNEAQ (reference sequence). Trimming cost V 5 bases and J 3 bases; bases outside gene matches: 6. The CDR3 is 14 amino acids. The CDR3 protein is CASSGRQGYTEAFF. DNA for the CDR3: TGTGCCAGCAGCGGAAGACAGGGTTACACTGAAGCTTTCTTT. Based on the CDR3 plus reference TRBV7-9 and TRBJ1-1, the full variable domain is DTGVSQNPRHKITKRGQNVTFRCDPISEHNRLYWYRQTLGQGPEFLTYFQNEAQLEKSRLLSDRFSAERPKGSFSTLEIQRTEQGDSAMYLCASSGRQGYTEAFFGQGTRLTVV.